The present T cell receptor beta chain was sequenced within a study of beta chain features in type 1 diabetes. The isolated RNA, all of it, was reverse transcribed, so expressed TCRB transcripts were what got sequenced. Roughly 3.5 million reads per sample on average were obtained from naive, central memory and regulatory T cell samples. Here immunoSEQ multiplex PCR was the method, and the copy in TCRdb shows in-frame clones only, minus some. The sample has 300,000 to 400,000 clones, over 10% seen once; the top ten hold less than 0.02%. Germline-derived CDR1 and CDR2 are SGHVS and FNYEAQ. V lost 1 base to trimming and J lost 2 bases, with 9 bases between them. CDR3 length equals 14 residues.

Sequences were obtained from naive CD4+ T cells from blood. The source of this sequence is a man aged 18 to 29 in good health. The chain links TRBV7-6 to TRBJ2-7, with D tentatively TRBD1 (6 bases). The CDR3 here is CASSLDQGPYEQYF. CDR3 coding DNA: TGTGCCAGCAGCTTAGATCAGGGGCCCTACGAGCAGTACTTC.